The rows below give T cell receptor beta chains drawn from one sample of a study of blood T cell repertoires in COVID-19. Sequenced by immunoSEQ multiplex PCR; TCRdb stores in-frame clones only, minus some. The sample gives roughly 380,000 clones, 87% of which show up once; around 1.3% is in the top ten. Sequencing was carried out using PBMCs or T cells enriched from blood (not recorded which). The receptors stem from a man younger than 40 who had recovered from COVID-19. Each CDR3 is given with its conserved first and last residue. Each record gives: D gene, J gene, V gene, CDR3 protein. A D gene is named only where the DNA matches it firmly.

>TRBD1|TRBJ1-1|TRBV2
CASREVQGAGTEAFF
>-|TRBJ2-2|TRBV24-1
CATSDPGRTGELFF
>-|TRBJ1-6|TRBV6-5
CASRTQGPLNSPLHF
>-|TRBJ2-1|TRBV10-3
CAISEQAYYEQFF
>-|TRBJ1-2|TRBV6-5
CASSYAWGGYGYTF
>-|TRBJ1-3|TRBV7-5
CARSSYPGWRGNTIYF
>-|TRBJ1-2|TRBV5-1
CASSLGTADGYTF
>-|TRBJ1-2|TRBV5-3
CARSTGQNNYGYTF
>-|TRBJ2-1|TRBV4-3
CASSQDRSNEQFF
>TRBD1|TRBJ2-5|TRBV23-1
CASSHPGQQETQYF
>TRBD1|TRBJ2-7|TRBV25-1
CASSGRDRGSYEQYF
>-|TRBJ1-4|TRBV2
CASSVVLSPPTNEKLFF
>TRBD1|TRBJ1-2|TRBV18
CASSPQRQGHHGYTF
>TRBD2|TRBJ2-2|TRBV5-5
CASSPGGNTGELFF
>-|TRBJ1-3|TRBV5-4
CASSLNRDNTIYF
>-|TRBJ2-5|TRBV11-2
CASSLDPGEGETQYF
>-|TRBJ1-6|TRBV5-1
CASSLPTEGSPLHF
>-|TRBJ1-6|TRBV2
CASARLDSPLHF
>-|TRBJ1-3|TRBV11-2
CASLDWPGSGSGNTIYF
>-|TRBJ1-2|TRBV10-3
CAIKETGTNYGYTF
>-|TRBJ1-2|TRBV4-1
CASSQVRSGNYGYTF
>TRBD2|TRBJ2-3|TRBV3-1/TRBV3-2
CASSPQLAGGHTDTQYF
>TRBD1|TRBJ1-3|TRBV7-6
CASSSGQGRINTIYF
>TRBD2|TRBJ2-1|TRBV11-2
CASSRGLAEENEQFF